A single sample is the source of the 29 T cell receptor beta chains below, sequenced in a study of blood T cells in healthy people across ages. A second about 7 to 12 cycle PCR used barcoded and J-beta primers. TCRdb independently ran MiXCR on the 5' RACE reads; one entry per CDR3 protein. The sample records hundreds of thousands of distinct CDR3 sequences, roughly 49% being singletons. Sequenced sample: blood. The source is a woman aged 60-70 years in good health.

Comments on this clonotype: At one of its ends the junction is not consistent with the germline gene, which may arise from a read error. The V call is TRBV18, the J call TRBJ1-6, with a possible D match to TRBD1 (5 bases). This CDR3 comprises 15 residues. Per germline, CDR1 KGHSH and CDR2 LQKENI. CDR3 sequence reads: CASLPSGTINSPLHF. The CDR3 DNA is TGTGCCAGCTTACCATCAGGGACCATTAATTCACCCCTCCACTTT.

This clonotype was observed a handful of times. The rearrangement links TRBV5-1 to TRBJ2-3; D not certain. This CDR3 is 15 amino acids long. Trimming pared 0 bases from V and 5 bases from J, leaving 13 bases between. Germline loops: CDR1 SGHRS, CDR2 YFSETQ. CDR3 region: CASSLGTDSLDTQYF. CDR3 nucleotide sequence: TGCGCCAGCAGCTTGGGTACCGACTCTCTAGATACGCAGTATTTT.

This clonotype was found a few times. The rearrangement links TRBV29-1 to TRBJ2-3, with a possible D match to TRBD1 (7 bases). V lost 6 bases, J lost 7 bases, and 23 bases lay in between. CDR3 length: 15 amino acids. In germline, CDR1 is SQVTM, CDR2 ANQGSEA. The CDR3 spells CSVQGGAYPPYTQYF. The CDR3 DNA follows: TGCAGCGTCCAGGGGGGAGCTTATCCTCCTTATACGCAGTATTTT.

The CDR3 DNA reads TGTGCCAGCAGCGAATACACAGGGCACCTCAATCAGCCCCAGCATTTT. This translates into CASSEYTGHLNQPQHF. The chain recombines TRBV6-2 or TRBV6-3 with TRBJ1-5; TRBD1 might be the D (6 bases). V lost 6 bases to trimming and J lost 3 bases, with 18 bases between them. The CDR3 runs to 16 residues. Germline CDR1 reads MNHEY; CDR2 reads SVGEGT.

A remark on this clonotype: A clone one base away is much larger, so this may be a read error. This chain joins TRBV10-3 and TRBJ2-4; 9 bases match TRBD1. With the DNA end fitting TRBJ2-7 better, the J assignment may be wrong. The CDR3 is made up of 13 amino acids. Looked up from germline, CDR1 is ENHRY and CDR2 is SYGVKD. The CDR3 is CAIKPGQGCEQYF. The CDR3 coding sequence is TGTGCCATCAAACCGGGACAGGGATGCGAGCAGTACTTC.

The DNA of the CDR3 is TGCAGTGCTAGAGATAGCGGGAGGAGATACGAGCAGTACTTC. Protein sequence: CSARDSGRRYEQYF. The chain couples TRBV20-1 to TRBJ2-7, with 10 nucleotides matching TRBD2. There are 14 residues in the CDR3. Losses at the gene ends were 0 bases for V and 4 bases for J; bases not matched to a gene: 3. Looked up from germline, CDR1 is DFQATT and CDR2 is SNEGSKA (reference sequence).

The gene calls are TRBV4-2 and TRBJ1-2; 7 nucleotides align to TRBD1. In germline, CDR1 is LGHNA, CDR2 YNFKEQ. The V and J ends lost 0 bases and 9 bases, in that order; junction bases with no gene match: 13. This CDR3 spans 16 amino acids. CDR3 coding DNA: TGTGCCAGCAGCCAAGAGAGGGGGACAGAAGTAGGAAGCTACACCTTC. Translation: CASSQERGTEVGSYTF.

This clonotype was found a few times. The V and J genes are TRBV3-1 and TRBJ2-3; 13 positions match TRBD2. CDR1 is LGHDT, CDR2 YNNKEL, per germline (reference sequence). Trimming removed 2 bases from V and 5 bases from J; junction bases left unmatched: 4. The CDR3 runs 16 residues. CDR3 nucleotide sequence: TGTGCCAGCAGCCAACTGGGACTAGCGGGACGAGATACGCAGTATTTT. Protein product: CASSQLGLAGRDTQYF.

The chain combines TRBV9 with TRBJ1-2; D unresolved. This CDR3 has 14 amino acids. Germline CDR1 SGDLS, CDR2 YYNGEE. V was cut by 0 bases and J by 2 bases, with 8 bases left in between. The CDR3 region is CASSVEMGNYGYTF. CDR3 sequence (DNA): TGTGCCAGCAGCGTAGAAATGGGGAACTATGGCTACACCTTC.

This clonotype was seen a handful of times. The chain carries TRBV20-1 and TRBJ2-1; D gene uncertain. With 1 base removed from V and 7 bases from J, the gap between germline ends came to 11 bases. The CDR3 is 13 residues long. Looked up from germline, CDR1 is DFQATT and CDR2 is SNEGSKA (reference sequence). The CDR3 DNA follows: TGCAGTGCTAGAGCGGAGACTTGGAATGAGCAGTTCTTC. This gives the protein CSARAETWNEQFF.

The chain has TRBV2 and TRBJ2-1; no firm D call. The CDR3 contains 13 residues. CDR1 is SNHLY, CDR2 FYNNEI, per germline. Trimming pared 7 bases from V and 4 bases from J, leaving 11 bases between. CDR3 bases: TGTGCCAGCAATGGCGGTTTATACAATGAGCAGTTCTTC. This gives the protein CASNGGLYNEQFF.

CDR3 amino acids: CASSLGLAGALDTQYF. The CDR3 nucleotides read TGTGCCAGCAGCCTAGGACTAGCGGGAGCACTAGATACGCAGTATTTT. The V call is TRBV5-5, the J call TRBJ2-3; 13 nucleotides line up with TRBD2. CDR3 length: 16 residues. Trimming cost V 4 bases and J 5 bases; bases outside gene matches: 7. Germline V lookup: CDR1 SGHKS, CDR2 YYEKEE (reference sequence).

The chain uses TRBV20-1 and TRBJ2-3, with 8 bases fitting TRBD2. The junction had 5 bases not matched to a gene; V was cut back by 3 bases and J by 0 bases. The CDR3 loop spans 15 amino acids. CDR1 and CDR2 from the germline V gene are DFQATT and SNEGSKA (reference sequence). CDR3 region: CSASGRALSTDTQYF. The CDR3 nucleotides read TGCAGTGCTAGCGGGAGGGCTCTAAGCACAGATACGCAGTATTTT.

The chain is built from TRBV10-3 and TRBJ2-1, with 11 positions matching TRBD2. CDR1 and CDR2 from the germline V gene are ENHRY and SYGVKD. V lost 10 bases, J lost 7 bases, and 9 bases stayed unmatched. The length of the CDR3 is 14 residues. The CDR3 loop reads CATQPGLADNEQFF. As DNA, the CDR3 is TGTGCCACCCAACCGGGACTAGCGGATAATGAGCAGTTCTTC.

As regards this clonotype: An end of the junction does not agree with germline; a read error may underlie this. This chain links TRBV7-9 with TRBJ2-7; D might be TRBD1 (6 bases). The CDR3 covers 14 residues. Germline CDR1 reads SEHNR; CDR2 reads FQNEAQ (reference sequence). The CDR3 DNA reads TGTGCCAGCAGACCATCGGGACAAACCTATGAGCAGTACTTC. Translating it yields CASRPSGQTYEQYF.

This chain uses TRBV3-1 with TRBJ2-7; no reliable D call. CDR1 is LGHDT and CDR2 is YNNKEL in the germline V gene (reference sequence). Trimming stripped 2 bases from V and 6 bases from J, with 11 bases between. The CDR3 extends over 13 amino acids. The CDR3 nucleotides read TGTGCCAGCAGCCAATTCGTTGACCTCGAGCAGTACTTC. Translating gives CASSQFVDLEQYF.

This clonotype was seen just once. The gene calls are TRBV7-9 and TRBJ2-1; 9 bases are a match to TRBD2. V was clipped by 0 bases and J by 9 bases; unmatched bases: 3. Germline V gene data show CDR1 as SEHNR and CDR2 as FQNEAQ (reference sequence). The CDR3 consists of 14 residues. The CDR3 region is CASSLASGRSEQFF. The CDR3 bases are TGTGCCAGCAGCTTAGCTAGCGGGAGATCTGAGCAGTTCTTC.

This clonotype turned up a few times. The CDR3 here is CSARGGTTTDTQYF. The CDR3 DNA follows: TGCAGTGCCAGGGGAGGGACAACAACAGATACGCAGTATTTT. V gene TRBV20-1 combines with J gene TRBJ2-3, with a tentative D call TRBD2 (7 bases). The CDR3 is 14 amino acids. CDR1 and CDR2 from the germline V gene are DFQATT and SNEGSKA (reference sequence). V shed 6 bases and J shed 3 bases, with 16 bases lying between them.

The chain employs TRBV12-3 or TRBV12-4 and TRBJ1-2, with 8 bases that match TRBD1. The ends lost 4 bases at V and 4 bases at J; junction bases unmatched: 2. This CDR3 has 13 amino acids. CDR3: CASSYRGIYGYTF. CDR3 nucleotide sequence: TGTGCCAGCAGTTACAGGGGGATCTATGGCTACACCTTC.

The chain couples TRBV29-1 to TRBJ2-7; D is uncertain. The J call is doubtful: the DNA matches TRBJ2-5 better. This CDR3 has 14 residues. Germline V CDR1 and CDR2: SQVTM, ANQGSEA. CDR3 loop: CSVVGFLPAETQYF. In nucleotides, the CDR3 is TGCAGCGTTGTGGGTTTCCTCCCTGCAGAGACCCAGTACTTC.

J is TRBJ1-5 and V is TRBV12-3 or TRBV12-4; D might be TRBD1 (5 bases). V was clipped by 6 bases and J by 9 bases, with 15 bases between them. The CDR3 is 13 amino acids. The CDR3 here is CASRGGWRGPQHF. The CDR3 DNA sequence: TGTGCCAGCAGGGGGGGGTGGAGAGGGCCCCAGCATTTT.

The chain couples TRBV12-3 or TRBV12-4 to TRBJ2-4; 7 positions match TRBD1. The trim removed 7 bases at V and 2 bases at J, leaving 8 bases unmatched. The CDR3 sequence is 15 residues long. DNA of the CDR3: TGTGCCAGCACCCCGGGACAGACAACCAAAAACATTCAGTACTTC. Its protein is CASTPGQTTKNIQYF.

V is TRBV7-2 and J is TRBJ2-1; TRBD1 is a possible D gene (6 bases). The J call could be wrong; TRBJ2-7 is a better fit for the DNA end. The CDR3 is made up of 14 amino acids. In germline, CDR1 is SGHTA, CDR2 FQGNSA. CDR3 in amino acids: CASAYLQGYNEQYF. The CDR3 nucleotides are TGTGCCAGCGCATACTTACAGGGATACAATGAGCAGTACTTC.

The chain combines TRBV10-3 with TRBJ2-1, with a tentative D call TRBD1 (6 bases). Trimming left V 5 bases short and J 7 bases short, with 9 bases between. The CDR3 spans 12 residues. Germline V gives CDR1 ENHRY, CDR2 SYGVKD. Written as DNA, the CDR3 is TGTGCCATCAGTTCTCAGGGGAATGAGCAGTTCTTC. Translating gives CAISSQGNEQFF.

The chain has TRBV28 and TRBJ2-5; 8 nucleotides agree with TRBD2. The V gene's germline CDR1 is MDHEN and CDR2 SYDVKM. The CDR3 runs to 12 residues. Trimming cost V 6 bases and J 13 bases; bases outside gene matches: 10. The CDR3 nucleotides are TGTGCCAGCAGGGCTCCCGGGACTAGGAGGTACTTC. Translation: CASRAPGTRRYF.

J is TRBJ2-5 and V is TRBV28; tentatively, D is TRBD1 (6 bases). Between the trimmed V and J ends, which lost 4 bases and 1 base, there was a span of 13 bases. The germline CDR1 and CDR2 sequences are MDHEN and SYDVKM. The CDR3 has 15 residues. The CDR3 spells CASSWTANFQETQYF. In DNA form, the CDR3 reads TGTGCCAGCAGTTGGACAGCAAACTTCCAAGAGACCCAGTACTTC.

The chain links TRBV4-3 to TRBJ1-4, with D possibly matching TRBD1 (5 bases). Germline assignment: CDR1 LGHNA and CDR2 YSLEER. Trimming left V 4 bases short and J 6 bases short, with 18 bases between. The CDR3 extends over 16 amino acids. CDR3 amino acids: CASSPESPGRDEKLFF. CDR3 sequence (DNA): TGCGCCAGCAGCCCAGAAAGTCCAGGGAGAGATGAAAAACTGTTTTTT.

This clonotype was seen only a few times. V gene TRBV29-1 combines with J gene TRBJ2-5; the match to TRBD2 covers 11 bases. This CDR3 has 15 residues. Germline values: CDR1 SQVTM, CDR2 ANQGSEA. Losses at the gene ends were 3 bases for V and 5 bases for J; bases not matched to a gene: 8. For the CDR3, the DNA is TGCAGCGTTGAGGTGCTAGCGGGAGGTGTGGAGACCCAGTACTTC. This gives the protein CSVEVLAGGVETQYF.

DNA for the CDR3: TGTGCCGGAGGGGAGCTGGAGGTAACAGATACGCAGTATTTT. Protein sequence: CAGGELEVTDTQYF. This rearrangement joins TRBV7-9 to TRBJ2-3; D may be TRBD2 (6 bases). Germline V CDR1 and CDR2: SEHNR, FQNEAQ (reference sequence). Trimming pared 11 bases from V and 3 bases from J, leaving 18 bases between. The CDR3 is made up of 14 amino acids.